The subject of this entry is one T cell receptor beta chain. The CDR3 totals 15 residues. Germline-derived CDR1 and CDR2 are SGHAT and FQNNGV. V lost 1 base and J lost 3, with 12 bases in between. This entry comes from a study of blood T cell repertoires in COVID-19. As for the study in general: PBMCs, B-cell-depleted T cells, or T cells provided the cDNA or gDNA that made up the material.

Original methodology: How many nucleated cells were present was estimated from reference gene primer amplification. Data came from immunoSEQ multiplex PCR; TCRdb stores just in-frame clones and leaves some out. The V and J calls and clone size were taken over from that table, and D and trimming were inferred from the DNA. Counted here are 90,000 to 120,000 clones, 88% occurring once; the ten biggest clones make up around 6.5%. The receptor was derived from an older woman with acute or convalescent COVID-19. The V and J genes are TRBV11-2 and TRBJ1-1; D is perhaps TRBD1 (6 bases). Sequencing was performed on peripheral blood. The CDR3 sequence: CASSLAQGRDTEAFF. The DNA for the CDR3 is TGTGCCAGCAGCTTAGCGCAGGGGAGGGACACTGAAGCTTTCTTT.